These T cell receptor beta chains were read from a single sample in a study of PD-1 blockade in classical Hodgkin lymphoma. Sequenced by immunoSEQ multiplex PCR; TCRdb stores in-frame clones only, minus some. Of 47,000 or so clones in the sample, about nine tenths were seen once. Sequencing was performed on peripheral blood mononuclear cells (PBMCs). The receptors come from a human donor with classical Hodgkin lymphoma. The CDR3 runs from the conserved cysteine through the conserved F or W. The order of the fields is V gene, D gene, J gene, clone size, CDR3 DNA, CDR3 protein. The D gene is left open where the match is weak. Some rows have no size entry. The others give once, few or many, or a class for an expanded clone.

TRBV7-9	.	TRBJ2-1	.	TGTGCCAGCAGCTTAGGAACAGGAGGAGTTGAGCAGTTCTTC	CASSLGTGGVEQFF
TRBV30	.	TRBJ1-2	.	TGTGCCTGGAGTGTGAATTCCCGGGGCTATGGCTACACCTTC	CAWSVNSRGYGYTF
TRBV6-5	TRBD1	TRBJ2-7	.	TGTGCCAGCAGTTCCCTCGGGACAGCCACCTACGAGCAGTACTTC	CASSSLGTATYEQYF
TRBV6-6	TRBD1	TRBJ1-5	.	TGTGCCAGCAGTTACACTCAGGGGGCGAACAATCAGCCCCAGCATTTT	CASSYTQGANNQPQHF
TRBV19	.	TRBJ2-5	.	TGTGCCAGTAGTATCGGGACTTATCAAGAGACCCAGTACTTC	CASSIGTYQETQYF
TRBV2	.	TRBJ2-1	.	TGTGCCTCCTCCGGGGCGGGGCCGTTCCCCTACAATGAGCAGTTCTTC	CASSGAGPFPYNEQFF
TRBV6-4	TRBD1	TRBJ1-2	.	TGTGCCAGCAGTGACTCGACAGGGGGCGGCTACACCTTC	CASSDSTGGGYTF
TRBV18	TRBD1	TRBJ2-2	.	TGTGCCAGCTCACCCCCAGGGACAGGAAGCGTCCTCCACACCGGGGAGCTGTTTTTT	CASSPPGTGSVLHTGELFF
TRBV19	.	TRBJ2-1	.	TGTGCCAGTAGTCCAACAAGCTCCTACAATGAGCAGTTCTTC	CASSPTSSYNEQFF
TRBV27	TRBD1	TRBJ2-7	once	TGTGCCAGCAGTTTGAGACAGGGCTACGAGCAGTACTTC	CASSLRQGYEQYF
TRBV27	.	TRBJ1-2	.	TGTGCCAGCAGTTTTACGGGGGATTATGGCTACACCTTC	CASSFTGDYGYTF
TRBV10-1	.	TRBJ1-2	once	TGCGCCAGCAGTGAGACAGGAAACTATGGCTACACCTTC	CASSETGNYGYTF
TRBV28	.	TRBJ1-5	.	TGTGCCAGCAGTTTATACCCCTCCCCGGACAGCCAGCCCCAGCATTTT	CASSLYPSPDSQPQHF
TRBV28	TRBD2	TRBJ2-1	.	TGTGCCAGCAGTTCTCTCGGGGGGGAGAGCTCCTACAATGAGCAGTTCTTC	CASSSLGGESSYNEQFF
TRBV28	TRBD2	TRBJ2-7	.	TGTGCCAGCAGTTTATTGGTTGTTAGCGGGAGGGCCTACGAGCAGTACTTC	CASSLLVVSGRAYEQYF
TRBV6-1	.	TRBJ2-3	.	TGTGCCATTCCGGCTAGCGCAGTGTCAGATACGCAGTATTTT	CAIPASAVSDTQYF
TRBV5-1	TRBD2	TRBJ2-1	.	TGCGCCAGCAGCTCCGGGACTAGCGGGAGAGATGAGCAGTTCTTC	CASSSGTSGRDEQFF
TRBV5-1	.	TRBJ1-2	.	TGCGCCAGCAGAGAGGCCTATGGCTACACCTTC	CASREAYGYTF
TRBV11-2	TRBD2	TRBJ2-7	few	TGTGCCAGCAGCTTAGGAAGCGGGAGGCCCTACGAGCAGTACTTC	CASSLGSGRPYEQYF
TRBV2	.	TRBJ1-4	.	TGTGCCAGCACCCGAAGGGCAGGGGCGAATGAAAAACTGTTTTTT	CASTRRAGANEKLFF
TRBV11-1	.	TRBJ2-7	.	TGTGCCAGCAGCTTAGCGGTAGGACAGTTTGCCTACGAGCAGTACTTC	CASSLAVGQFAYEQYF
TRBV2	TRBD1	TRBJ1-5	.	TGTGCCAGCAGTGTTGGGGGGACAGGGAATCAGCCCCAGCATTTT	CASSVGGTGNQPQHF
TRBV18	TRBD2	TRBJ2-3	.	TGTGCCAGCTCCGAACAGCGGGGGGATACGCAGTATTTT	CASSEQRGDTQYF
TRBV10-3	TRBD2	TRBJ2-1	once	TGTGCCATCAGTGGGCTAGCGGGACGCGATGAGCAGTTCTTC	CAISGLAGRDEQFF
TRBV7-3	.	TRBJ2-1	.	TGTGCCAGCAGCTTAATGTCCTCCCCGGGGGATGAGCAGTTCTTC	CASSLMSSPGDEQFF
TRBV11-3	TRBD2	TRBJ2-1	.	TGTGCCAGCAGCTTGAAGCCGGGACTAGTCTTAAATGAGCAGTTCTTC	CASSLKPGLVLNEQFF